Following are 10 T cell receptor beta chains from one sample sequenced in a study of CD8 T cells in ankylosing spondylitis. TCRdb fed the 5' RACE reads into MiXCR, producing one record per CDR3 protein. The profile covers some 250,000 distinct CDR3 sequences, with 20% to 30% appearing a single time and roughly 0.67% taken by the ten largest. What was sequenced was blood, either unsorted or a sorted T cell fraction (not recorded which). Source of these receptors: a male donor with ankylosing spondylitis or in good health (not recorded which).

The J gene is TRBJ2-2, the V gene TRBV10-3, with D tentatively TRBD2 (5 bases). The CDR3 totals 16 residues. The ends were cut back, 7 bases at V and 5 bases at J, with 20 bases in the middle. Germline V gene sequence: CDR1 ENHRY, CDR2 SYGVKD. The CDR3 here is CAINFHRTGETGELFF. Written as DNA, the CDR3 is TGTGCCATCAACTTCCACCGGACTGGGGAGACCGGGGAGCTGTTTTTT.

This chain uses TRBV7-2 with TRBJ2-1; no clear D gene. V was trimmed by 5 bases and J by 5 bases, leaving 19 bases between them. This CDR3 spans 16 amino acids. Germline-derived CDR1 and CDR2 are SGHTA and FQGNSA. The CDR3 is CASSLRAGIGDNEQFF. CDR3 nucleotide sequence: TGTGCCAGCAGCCTTCGTGCTGGAATTGGGGACAATGAGCAGTTCTTC.

The chain has TRBV7-2 and TRBJ1-2, with no clear D. Germline lookup yields CDR1 SGHTA and CDR2 FQGNSA. V was clipped by 1 base and J by 7 bases, with 10 bases between them. CDR3 length: 13 residues. CDR3 sequence: CASSLVAYVGYTF. Here the CDR3 DNA reads TGTGCCAGCAGCTTAGTGGCGTACGTTGGCTACACCTTC.

This clonotype was seen ten or more times. This rearrangement joins TRBV5-1 to TRBJ2-5, with TRBD1 matching over 7 bases. Trimming at V came to 0 bases and at J to 2 bases, leaving 1 base not matched to a gene. Germline V lookup: CDR1 SGHRS, CDR2 YFSETQ. The CDR3 totals 14 residues. The CDR3 bases are TGCGCCAGCAGCTTGGACAGGGGACAAGAGACCCAGTACTTC. Protein sequence: CASSLDRGQETQYF.

This clonotype has ten or more counts. The V gene is TRBV10-3, the J gene TRBJ2-7; no clear D gene. CDR1 and CDR2 from the germline V gene are ENHRY and SYGVKD. The CDR3 is 13 residues long. Trimming stripped 2 bases from V and 4 bases from J, with 9 bases between. The CDR3 here is CAISEGTTYEQYF. The CDR3 DNA follows: TGTGCCATCAGTGAGGGCACTACGTACGAGCAGTACTTC.

This clonotype was seen at least ten times. The rearrangement uses TRBV11-2 and TRBJ1-1; a weak D match, TRBD1 (5 bases). Germline V lookup: CDR1 SGHAT, CDR2 FQNNGV. The V end was cut by 5 bases, the J end by 1 base, with 14 bases between. The CDR3 has 15 residues. The DNA for the CDR3 is TGTGCCAGCAGCCCAACAGGCTTGGGGAACACTGAAGCTTTCTTT. It yields the protein CASSPTGLGNTEAFF.

This clonotype was counted ten times or more. This chain joins TRBV7-2 and TRBJ2-3; D not resolved. Trimming took 4 bases from V and 3 from J, leaving 8 bases between them. The CDR3 is 13 amino acids. Germline V gene data show CDR1 as SGHTA and CDR2 as FQGNSA. The CDR3 DNA sequence: TGTGCCAGCAGCTCCTCCCTAACAGATACGCAGTATTTT. Protein product: CASSSSLTDTQYF.

Ten or more counts support this clonotype. The chain couples TRBV12-3 or TRBV12-4 to TRBJ1-4; D might be TRBD1 (5 bases). The CDR3 is 14 residues long. V lost 5 bases to trimming and J lost 4 bases, with 11 bases between them. CDR3 DNA sequence: TGTGCCAGCAGTCCCAGGGTTGGTAATGAAAAACTGTTTTTT. It translates to CASSPRVGNEKLFF.

This clonotype has a handful of counts. This chain connects TRBV6-1 to TRBJ2-3; 10 bases match TRBD1. Germline lookup yields CDR1 MNHNS and CDR2 SASEGT. The CDR3 consists of 14 residues. J gave up 4 bases and V 6 bases, and 4 bases lay outside the gene matches. The CDR3 sequence: CASRGTGAADTQYF. The CDR3 region has the DNA TGTGCCAGCAGGGGGACAGGGGCGGCAGATACGCAGTATTTT.

The V call is TRBV10-1, the J call TRBJ2-5; D is ambiguous. Germline lookup yields CDR1 WNHNN and CDR2 SYGVQD (reference sequence). Trimming pared 2 bases from V and 7 bases from J, leaving 20 bases between. CDR3 length: 16 residues. CDR3 nucleotide sequence: TGCGCCAGCAGTGAGAGTGGGGATGGGGTCTGGGTGACCCAGTACTTC. It translates to CASSESGDGVWVTQYF.